This T cell receptor (beta chain) was sequenced for a study of early T cells in non-severe SARS-CoV-2 infection. TCRdb passed the 5' RACE reads through MiXCR, listing each CDR3 protein once. The repertoire has about 49,000 distinct CDR3 sequences, about an eighth of them found once; the top ten carry 9.1%. This clonotype has only a few counts. V was cut by 2 bases and J by 6 bases, with 8 bases left in between. Looked up from germline, CDR1 is SGHTA and CDR2 is FQGNSA. The CDR3 is 12 amino acids. What was sequenced was whole blood. V and J are TRBV7-2 and TRBJ2-7; TRBD1 is a possible D gene (6 bases). This sequence originates from an adult who was a healthcare worker with PCR-confirmed SARS-CoV-2 infection or an uninfected control (not recorded which). For the CDR3, the DNA is TGTGCCAGCAGCTTATACAGGGTCGAGCAGTACTTC. It specifies CASSLYRVEQYF.